These 28 T cell receptor beta chains came from one sample sequenced in a study of CD8 T cells in ankylosing spondylitis. Whole-study findings and limits: Blood of patients with ankylosing spondylitis appeared to be characterized by a TCR beta motif of eight or nine highly homologous variants.

No antigen is known for these receptors. MiXCR, run by TCRdb on the 5' RACE reads, gives a single entry per CDR3 protein. The profile shows fewer than 550,000 distinct CDR3 sequences, about 5.4% of them singletons. The material sequenced was blood, either unsorted or a sorted T cell fraction (not recorded which). These TCRs come from a male donor with ankylosing spondylitis.

This clonotype was recorded at least ten times. J is TRBJ2-1 and V is TRBV5-6; 10 nucleotides agree with TRBD2. The CDR3 has 17 residues. With V trimmed by 3 bases and J by 5 bases, 11 bases remained unmatched. Germline V lookup: CDR1 SGHDT, CDR2 YYEEEE. The CDR3 loop is CASSYYLLAGLNNEQFF. CDR3 sequence (DNA): TGTGCCAGCAGCTATTACCTACTAGCGGGACTGAACAATGAGCAGTTCTTC.

In this sample, this clonotype turned up a few times. This sequence joins TRBV20-1 and TRBJ1-6; D remains unclear. Germline CDR1 DFQATT, CDR2 SNEGSKA (reference sequence). The ends were cut back, 6 bases at V and 13 bases at J, with 16 bases in the middle. The CDR3 consists of 12 residues. For the CDR3, the DNA is TGCAGTGCCGTACGCCTGTCTGTCCCCCTCCACTTT. Translation gives CSAVRLSVPLHF.

This clonotype was seen ten or more times. The chain employs TRBV5-1 and TRBJ1-1; 9 positions match TRBD1. This CDR3 has 15 residues. In germline, CDR1 is SGHRS, CDR2 YFSETQ. V shed 4 bases, J shed 4 bases, and the junction held 8 bases outside the gene matches. CDR3 loop: CASSLTGGSGTEAFF. In DNA form, the CDR3 reads TGCGCCAGCAGCCTGACAGGGGGAAGCGGCACTGAAGCTTTCTTT.

Regarding this clonotype: A read error is possible here, since a much larger clone lies one base away. The chain combines TRBV5-1 with TRBJ2-3, with 10 bases fitting TRBD2. In germline, CDR1 is SGHRS, CDR2 YFSETQ. The V segment lost 0 bases and the J segment 6 bases; nucleotides outside the gene matches: 7. This CDR3 region has 16 residues. The DNA of the CDR3 is TGCGCCAGCAGCTTGGCCAGCGGGGGGGAAGGCGATACGCAGTATTTT. Amino acid sequence: CASSLASGGEGDTQYF.

At least ten counts were recorded for this clonotype. J is TRBJ2-7 and V is TRBV4-1; TRBD2 matches 7 bases. The germline V gene encodes CDR1 MGHRA and CDR2 YSYEKL. Trimming at V came to 4 bases and at J to 6 bases, leaving 9 bases not matched to a gene. This CDR3 has 14 amino acids. Written as DNA, the CDR3 is TGCGCCAGCAGCCCGGCTAGCGGCCACATCGAGCAGTACTTC. This translates into CASSPASGHIEQYF.

This clonotype was counted many times. V is TRBV3-1 and J is TRBJ2-6; 7 nucleotides agree with TRBD1. Germline values: CDR1 LGHDT, CDR2 YNNKEL (reference sequence). With 7 bases clipped from V and 9 bases from J, the junction kept 9 bases outside the gene matches. CDR3 length: 14 residues. For the CDR3, the DNA is TGTGCCAGCACCGACAGGGAGTCTCACAACGTCCTGACTTTC. Its translation: CASTDRESHNVLTF.

The chain joins TRBV3-1 to TRBJ1-1; unclear D gene. Trimming removed 1 base at V and 8 bases at J, with 8 bases between. The CDR3 extends over 12 amino acids. Germline V gene lookup returns CDR1 LGHDT and CDR2 YNNKEL (reference sequence). The CDR3 here is CASSQVPDEAFF. As DNA, the CDR3 is TGTGCCAGCAGCCAAGTTCCGGACGAAGCTTTCTTT.

This clonotype occurred many times. This chain connects TRBV7-2 to TRBJ2-3; D remains unclear. This CDR3 has 13 amino acids. The V gene lost 3 bases and the J gene lost 7 bases, with 11 bases spanning the gap. The germline V gene encodes CDR1 SGHTA and CDR2 FQGNSA. CDR3 bases: TGTGCCAGCAGCTTTGTTTCCCAAAATACGCAGTATTTT. It yields the protein CASSFVSQNTQYF.

This clonotype was seen ten or more times. The V call is TRBV27, the J call TRBJ2-3; the match to TRBD2 covers 8 bases. Germline CDR1 is MNHEY and CDR2 is SMNVEV (reference sequence). CDR3 length equals 15 residues. Trimming took 2 bases from V and 3 from J; bases not matched to a gene: 4. CDR3 DNA: TGTGCCAGCAGTTTAAGACTAGCGCATACAGATACGCAGTATTTT. Translated: CASSLRLAHTDTQYF.

This clonotype was counted ten times or more. This chain connects TRBV7-2 to TRBJ2-7, with no clear D. CDR1 SGHTA and CDR2 FQGNSA come from the germline V gene. The CDR3 spans 15 residues. The V gene lost 1 base and the J gene lost 1 base, with 11 bases spanning the gap. CDR3 region: CASSLVPRSSYEQYF. The CDR3 DNA is TGTGCCAGCAGCTTAGTTCCCAGATCTTCCTACGAGCAGTACTTC.

This clonotype appeared many times. V usage is TRBV28 and J usage is TRBJ1-2; D ambiguous. V lost 7 bases and J lost 8, with 14 bases in between. Germline assignment: CDR1 MDHEN and CDR2 SYDVKM. The CDR3 loop spans 12 amino acids. The CDR3: CASTIPFGGYTF. The CDR3 nucleotides are TGTGCCAGCACCATCCCCTTCGGAGGCTACACCTTC.

This clonotype was observed at least ten times. The V gene is TRBV5-1, the J gene TRBJ1-2; perhaps TRBD1 as D (5 bases). Germline CDR1 is SGHRS and CDR2 is YFSETQ. The CDR3 runs 13 residues. Trimming left V 4 bases short and J 2 bases short, with 9 bases between. The CDR3 DNA follows: TGCGCCAGCAGCGTGACAGAAAACTATGGCTACACCTTC. Translating gives CASSVTENYGYTF. Variable domain in full (rest from reference TRBV5-1 and TRBJ1-2): KAGVTQTPRYLIKTRGQQVTLSCSPISGHRSVSWYQQTPGQGLQFLFEYFSETQRNKGNFPGRFSGRQFSNSRSEMNVSTLELGDSALYLCASSVTENYGYTFGSGTRLTVV.

This clonotype came up many times. V usage is TRBV2 and J usage is TRBJ2-3; TRBD2 matches at 9 bases. The length of the CDR3 is 15 residues. In germline, CDR1 is SNHLY, CDR2 FYNNEI. Losses at the gene ends were 8 bases for V and 6 bases for J; bases not matched to a gene: 12. CDR3 sequence: CASDPEGLAFDTQYF. The DNA for the CDR3 is TGTGCCAGCGACCCCGAGGGACTAGCATTTGATACGCAGTATTTT.

Many counts were recorded for this clonotype. This chain connects TRBV20-1 to TRBJ1-1; D is possibly TRBD1 (6 bases). The CDR3 runs to 12 residues. The V and J ends lost 5 bases and 5 bases respectively, with 12 bases between them. Germline V lookup: CDR1 DFQATT, CDR2 SNEGSKA (reference sequence). The CDR3 reads CSAPQGWTEAFF. The CDR3 region has the DNA TGCAGTGCTCCCCAGGGGTGGACTGAAGCTTTCTTT.

This clonotype has at least ten counts. Written as DNA, the CDR3 is TGCAGCGTCCACGGGGGCCATGGCTACACCTTC. Its protein product is CSVHGGHGYTF. The V and J genes are TRBV29-1 and TRBJ1-2; D perhaps matches TRBD1 (6 bases). Germline values: CDR1 SQVTM, CDR2 ANQGSEA. The CDR3 runs to 11 residues. V was pared by 6 bases and J by 6 bases, with 11 bases between.

This clonotype was counted many times. The chain is built from TRBV24-1 and TRBJ2-3, with TRBD2 identical over 7 bases. Looked up from germline, CDR1 is KGHDR and CDR2 is SFDVKD. The V gene end was trimmed by 0 bases and the J gene end by 1 base; junction bases not matched to a gene: 3. The CDR3 totals 16 residues. The CDR3 sequence: CATSDLGGRGTDTQYF. CDR3 bases: TGTGCCACCAGTGATTTGGGCGGGAGAGGCACAGATACGCAGTATTTT.

This clonotype was found a few times. This chain links TRBV5-1 with TRBJ2-5, with 7 bases identical to TRBD2. Looked up from germline, CDR1 is SGHRS and CDR2 is YFSETQ. The CDR3 is 15 residues long. After removal of 0 bases from V and 4 bases from J, the junction contained 6 bases not matched to a gene. This CDR3 is CASSLAGIAGETQYF. CDR3 sequence (DNA): TGCGCCAGCAGCTTGGCGGGGATAGCGGGAGAGACCCAGTACTTC.

This clonotype was observed at least ten times. The chain links TRBV4-3 to TRBJ1-6; TRBD1 is a possible D gene (5 bases). Trimming shortened V by 0 bases and J by 10 bases, and 10 bases separated the two germline ends. The length of the CDR3 is 14 residues. Germline CDR1 reads LGHNA; CDR2 reads YSLEER. CDR3 residues: CASSQDPGDSPLHF. Written as DNA, the CDR3 is TGCGCCAGCAGCCAAGATCCCGGGGACTCACCCCTCCACTTT.

The genes are TRBV6-1 and TRBJ1-4; D might be TRBD1 (5 bases). CDR1 and CDR2 from the germline V gene are MNHNS and SASEGT. Trimming shortened V by 3 bases and J by 11 bases, and 13 bases separated the two germline ends. The CDR3 consists of 13 residues. The CDR3 sequence: CASSETVLRKLFF. The CDR3 DNA is TGTGCCAGCAGTGAGACAGTCCTGAGGAAACTGTTTTTT.

The chain joins TRBV5-4 to TRBJ1-3, with a weak D call TRBD1 (6 bases). The germline V gene has CDR1 SGHNT and CDR2 YYREEE (reference sequence). V was trimmed by 1 base and J by 0 bases, leaving 11 bases between them. The CDR3 runs 16 residues. CDR3 sequence reads: CASSLRDTSSGNTIYF. The CDR3 DNA reads TGTGCCAGCAGCTTGCGGGACACTAGCTCTGGAAACACCATATATTTT.

The table lists this clonotype with many counts. The V gene is TRBV10-3, the J gene TRBJ2-5, with TRBD1 matching over 7 bases. After removal of 3 bases from V and 2 bases from J, the junction contained 6 bases not matched to a gene. This CDR3 spans 15 amino acids. Germline V gene data show CDR1 as ENHRY and CDR2 as SYGVKD. In DNA form, the CDR3 reads TGTGCCATCAGTGATCCTACAGGGGAGCAAGAGACCCAGTACTTC. Its protein is CAISDPTGEQETQYF.

The table lists this clonotype with many counts. The CDR3 protein is CASSLVGGGLAETQYF. DNA for the CDR3: TGTGCCAGCAGTTTAGTGGGTGGAGGGCTAGCGGAGACCCAGTACTTC. J is TRBJ2-5 and V is TRBV12-3 or TRBV12-4; D may be TRBD2 (6 bases). The CDR3 sequence is 16 residues long. Deletions cut 1 base from V and 5 bases from J, with 17 bases between.

At least ten counts were recorded for this clonotype. The rearrangement joins TRBV18 to TRBJ1-5; 11 bases match TRBD1. Germline V gene data show CDR1 as KGHSH and CDR2 as LQKENI. The CDR3 consists of 16 residues. The V and J ends lost 5 bases and 7 bases, in that order; junction bases with no gene match: 10. The CDR3 is CASSKRTGGDEQPQHF. The DNA for the CDR3 is TGTGCCAGCTCAAAACGGACAGGGGGCGATGAACAGCCCCAGCATTTT.

This clonotype appeared many times. This chain joins TRBV12-3 or TRBV12-4 and TRBJ1-1; maybe TRBD1 (5 bases). The CDR3 is 11 residues long. Trimming removed 10 bases at V and 6 bases at J, with 12 bases between. The CDR3 reads CATKRGAEAFF. The CDR3 bases are TGTGCCACCAAAAGGGGCGCTGAAGCTTTCTTT.

This clonotype was seen at least ten times. CDR3 loop: CASSLPPYTGELFF. In DNA, the CDR3 is TGTGCCAGCAGTTTACCCCCATACACCGGGGAGCTGTTTTTT. The chain employs TRBV12-3 or TRBV12-4 and TRBJ2-2, with no clear D. Deletions cut 2 bases from V and 3 bases from J, with 7 bases between. The length of the CDR3 is 14 residues.

This clonotype was seen ten or more times. The chain combines TRBV5-1 with TRBJ1-1; possible D gene TRBD1, 6 bases. Germline V gene lookup returns CDR1 SGHRS and CDR2 YFSETQ. Deletions cut 4 bases from V and 0 bases from J, with 10 bases between. The length of the CDR3 is 14 residues. In DNA, the CDR3 is TGCGCCAGCAGCCAACAGGGATTGAACACTGAAGCTTTCTTT. Translation: CASSQQGLNTEAFF.

The chain uses TRBV4-1 and TRBJ2-7, with TRBD2 matching over 11 bases. V shed 3 bases and J 4 bases; nucleotides not matched to a gene: 14. Per germline, CDR1 MGHRA and CDR2 YSYEKL. This CDR3 is 18 amino acids long. CDR3 nucleotides: TGCGCCAGCAGCCACCACAAGCTGGGACTAGCGGATAGTTACGAGCAGTACTTC. Translation: CASSHHKLGLADSYEQYF.

The chain combines TRBV4-2 with TRBJ2-5; 8 bases are shared with TRBD1. Germline values: CDR1 LGHNA, CDR2 YNFKEQ. After removal of 2 bases from V and 2 bases from J, the junction contained 16 bases not matched to a gene. The CDR3 consists of 19 residues. The CDR3 nucleotides read TGTGCCAGCAGCCAAAAACCCCCCTACGGACAGGGCATGCAAGAGACCCAGTACTTC. Amino acids: CASSQKPPYGQGMQETQYF.